This note documents a single T cell receptor (beta chain) sequence. This specimen comes from a study of blood T cell repertoires in COVID-19. Study context: Sample material is recorded as cDNA or gDNA derived from T cells, B-cell-depleted T cells, or PBMCs.

Authors' data handling: Reference gene primer amplification gave estimated nucleated cell counts. Measured with immunoSEQ multiplex PCR; TCRdb has only the in-frame clones, and not every one. Clone size and V and J calls were adopted from that table, with D and trimming inferred from the DNA. Of about 190,000 clones listed, less than 90% are singletons. V was clipped by 3 bases and J by 1 base, with 9 bases between them. Looked up from germline, CDR1 is DFQATT and CDR2 is SNEGSKA (reference sequence). The CDR3 runs 13 residues. The V call is TRBV20-1, the J call TRBJ1-1; D may be TRBD1 (5 bases). Specimen: peripheral blood. The receptor was isolated from a woman between 40 and 55 years old with acute or convalescent COVID-19. The DNA for the CDR3 is TGCAGTGCTAGTCGACAGCCGAACACTGAAGCTTTCTTT. Amino acids: CSASRQPNTEAFF.